This T cell receptor (beta chain) was sequenced in a study of cytomegalovirus exposure and HLA in healthy donors. The CDR3 contains 14 residues. After removal of 4 bases from V and 10 bases from J, the junction contained 10 bases not matched to a gene. CDR1 is SGDLS, CDR2 YYNGEE, per germline. PCR amplification relied on 60 Vbeta primers (plus 13 Jbeta primers). Assay: immunoSEQ multiplex PCR; the TCRdb copy retains only in-frame clones and omits some. The repertoire consists of around 150,000 clones, with roughly 80% occurring once and the leading ten covering 4.9%. The donors comprised healthy bone marrow donors. At the time of sampling, donors were nominally healthy, though unrecorded immune exposures were likely.

The source is a male donor in good health and CMV-seronegative. Sequences were obtained from PBMCs. The chain uses TRBV9 and TRBJ2-1; 8 bases map to TRBD2. For the CDR3, the DNA is TGTGCCAGCAGCTCCGGGACTAGTACCCCCGAGCAGTTCTTC. Translating gives CASSSGTSTPEQFF.